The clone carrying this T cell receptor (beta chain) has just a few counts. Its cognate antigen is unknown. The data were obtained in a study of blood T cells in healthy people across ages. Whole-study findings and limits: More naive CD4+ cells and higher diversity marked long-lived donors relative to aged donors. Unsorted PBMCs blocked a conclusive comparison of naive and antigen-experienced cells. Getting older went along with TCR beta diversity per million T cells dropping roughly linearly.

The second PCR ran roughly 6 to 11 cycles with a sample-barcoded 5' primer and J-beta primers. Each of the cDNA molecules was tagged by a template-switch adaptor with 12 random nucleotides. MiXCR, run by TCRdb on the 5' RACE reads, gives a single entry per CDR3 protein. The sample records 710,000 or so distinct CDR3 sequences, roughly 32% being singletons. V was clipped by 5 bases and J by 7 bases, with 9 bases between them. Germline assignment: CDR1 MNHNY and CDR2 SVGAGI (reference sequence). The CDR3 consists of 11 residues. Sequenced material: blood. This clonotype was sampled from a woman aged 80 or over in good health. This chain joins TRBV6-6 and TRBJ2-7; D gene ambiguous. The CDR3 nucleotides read TGTGCCAGCAGTGGCCTGGGTGAGCAGTACTTC. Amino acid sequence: CASSGLGEQYF.